This T cell receptor (beta chain) was observed in a study of cytomegalovirus exposure and HLA in healthy donors. PCR employed 60 Vbeta and 13 Jbeta primers. The protocol was immunoSEQ multiplex PCR, while the TCRdb copy is restricted to in-frame clones and leaves out a portion. Of about 150,000 clones detected, more than 70% appear once; the ten largest clones hold 11%. CDR1 is MDHEN, CDR2 SYDVKM, per germline. Trimming removed 6 bases from V and 2 bases from J; junction bases left unmatched: 9. This CDR3 region has 15 residues. Healthy bone marrow donors made up the donors. Overall study results and limits: Reports described diagnosis of cytomegalovirus status by the classifier as highly specific and sensitive. Several V segments, TRBV6-2 and TRBV6-3 among them, could not be told apart and were dropped. For most TCR beta V segments, an earlier analysis put the productive rate at about 87% or about 30% of the time.

Of note for this clone: Its antigen is undetermined.

This TCR derives from a man aged 18 to 29 in good health and CMV-seropositive. Sequenced: PBMCs. V and J are TRBV28 and TRBJ2-7; TRBD2 matches at 8 bases. The CDR3 DNA follows: TGTGCCAGCAGCGGAGCGGGAGTGCTTCCCTACGAGCAGTACTTC. It yields the protein CASSGAGVLPYEQYF.